A single sample is the source of the 22 T cell receptor beta chains below, sequenced in a study of blood T cell repertoires in COVID-19. TCRdb's copy holds only in-frame clones and misses some; the assay was immunoSEQ multiplex PCR. This sample yields around 240,000 clones, of which 70% to 90% are seen a single time; around 0.89% belongs to the top ten. Sequencing used peripheral blood. Every receptor here comes from a man aged 35-49 years with acute or convalescent COVID-19.

The chain combines TRBV6-1 with TRBJ2-7, with a weak D call TRBD1 (5 bases). With 1 base removed from V and 5 bases from J, the gap between germline ends came to 18 bases. This CDR3 is built from 16 residues. Germline-derived CDR1 and CDR2 are MNHNS and SASEGT. CDR3 DNA: TGTGCCAGCAGTGAAGTCGTTCGGCCAGGGAAAAACGAGCAGTACTTC. Protein sequence: CASSEVVRPGKNEQYF.

The J gene is TRBJ1-1, the V gene TRBV19; D is uncertain. Germline V lookup: CDR1 LNHDA, CDR2 SQIVND (reference sequence). With 0 bases removed from V and 4 bases from J, the gap between germline ends came to 12 bases. The CDR3 extends over 15 amino acids. This chain's CDR3 is CASSIDHRAGTEAFF. DNA for the CDR3: TGTGCCAGTAGTATAGATCATCGGGCGGGCACTGAAGCTTTCTTT. The variable domain in full, completed from reference TRBV19 and TRBJ1-1, reads DGGITQSPKYLFRKEGQNVTLSCEQNLNHDAMYWYRQDPGQGLRLIYYSQIVNDFQKGDIAEGYSVSREKKESFPLTVTSAQKNPTAFYLCASSIDHRAGTEAFFGQGTRLTVV.

This clone occurred once. The chain recombines TRBV11-3 with TRBJ2-2, with 9 bases lining up with TRBD2. V was clipped by 1 base and J by 3 bases; unmatched bases: 3. This CDR3 is built from 16 residues. In germline, CDR1 is SGHNT, CDR2 YENEEA. The CDR3 sequence: CASSLGQRGDTGELFF. CDR3 DNA: TGTGCCAGCAGCTTAGGGCAGCGGGGGGACACCGGGGAGCTGTTTTTT.

This chain uses TRBV5-1 with TRBJ2-1, with D unclear. Per the germline V gene, CDR1 is SGHRS and CDR2 is YFSETQ. This CDR3 is 16 amino acids long. With 4 bases removed from V and 4 bases from J, the gap between germline ends came to 18 bases. CDR3 sequence (DNA): TGCGCCAGCAGCCTCAATACTCCCTCCCTATACAATGAGCAGTTCTTC. Translating it yields CASSLNTPSLYNEQFF.

This clone was seen a handful of times. This chain joins TRBV6-5 and TRBJ1-6; a weak D match, TRBD1 (6 bases). Trimming shortened V by 0 bases and J by 10 bases, and 13 bases separated the two germline ends. This CDR3 is 15 amino acids long. CDR1 and CDR2 from the germline V gene are MNHEY and SVGAGI. The CDR3: CASSYSTGTRSPLHF. CDR3 bases: TGTGCCAGCAGTTACTCGACAGGAACCCGATCACCCCTCCACTTT.

This chain joins TRBV27 and TRBJ1-6; D remains unclear. The V end was cut by 8 bases, the J end by 3 bases, with 14 bases between. Germline CDR1 is MNHEY and CDR2 is SMNVEV (reference sequence). CDR3 length: 15 residues. The CDR3 nucleotides read TGTGCCAGCCGCTTGGGCAGAAACTATAATTCACCCCTCCACTTT. This codes for CASRLGRNYNSPLHF.

This clone was counted between two and nine times. The chain links TRBV3-1 (or the pseudogene TRBV3-2) to TRBJ2-7; D possibly corresponds to TRBD2 (5 bases). Trimming took 3 bases from V and 7 from J, leaving 13 bases between them. Germline loops: CDR1 LGHDT, CDR2 YNNKEL (reference sequence). The CDR3 has 13 residues. CDR3 in amino acids: CASSQMMGVEQYF. The DNA for the CDR3 is TGTGCCAGCAGCCAGATGATGGGAGTTGAGCAGTACTTC.

The rearrangement uses TRBV6-2 or TRBV6-3 and TRBJ1-1; 7 bases fit TRBD1. The CDR3 runs 14 residues. CDR1 and CDR2 from the germline V gene are MNHEY and SVGEGT. The V gene end was trimmed by 4 bases and the J gene end by 5 bases; junction bases not matched to a gene: 7. The DNA of the CDR3 is TGTGCCAGCAGTTTTGAGGGGGCTGAAACTGAAGCTTTCTTT. This encodes CASSFEGAETEAFF.

V usage is TRBV12-3 or TRBV12-4 and J usage is TRBJ1-2, with D possibly matching TRBD1 (5 bases). V lost 6 bases, J lost 3 bases, and 11 bases lay in between. This CDR3 is built from 13 residues. CDR3: CASRPGTDYGYTF. DNA for the CDR3: TGTGCCAGCAGACCCGGGACTGACTATGGCTACACCTTC.

The gene calls are TRBV5-4 and TRBJ1-2; 7 bases match TRBD1. The CDR3 runs 14 residues. CDR1 SGHNT and CDR2 YYREEE come from the germline V gene (reference sequence). V lost 5 bases to trimming and J lost 4 bases; unmatched junction nucleotides: 8. The CDR3 sequence: CASSFGQDPYGYTF. The CDR3 coding sequence is TGTGCCAGCAGTTTTGGACAGGACCCCTATGGCTACACCTTC.

This rearrangement joins TRBV5-1 to TRBJ1-1; weak D call: TRBD1 (5 bases). From germline, CDR1 is SGHRS and CDR2 YFSETQ. CDR3 size: 15 residues. V lost 1 base and J 1 base, leaving 11 bases between the germline ends. The CDR3 region is CASSLLGHSNTEAFF. CDR3 coding DNA: TGCGCCAGCAGCTTGTTGGGGCACTCGAACACTGAAGCTTTCTTT.

This chain's CDR3 is CASSHWLAGGINEQFF. DNA for the CDR3: TGTGCCAGCAGCCATTGGCTAGCGGGGGGTATCAATGAGCAGTTCTTC. This rearrangement joins TRBV3-1 (or the pseudogene TRBV3-2) to TRBJ2-1; 11 nucleotides agree with TRBD2. V lost 3 bases and J lost 6; bases outside the gene matches: 7. The CDR3 has 16 amino acids. In germline, CDR1 is LGHDT, CDR2 YNNKEL (reference sequence).

A remark on this clone: Relative to the germline gene, one junction end is altered; a read error may explain this. This chain connects TRBV28 to TRBJ1-2; perhaps TRBD1 as D (6 bases). Germline CDR1 and CDR2: MDHEN and SYDVKM. This CDR3 has 12 amino acids. In DNA, the CDR3 is TGTGCCAGCAGTTTGGGGGGGCAGGTGGACTCCTTC. This translates into CASSLGGQVDSF.

The chain employs TRBV7-8 and TRBJ1-6, with D perhaps TRBD1 (5 bases). Germline-derived CDR1 and CDR2 are SGHVS and FQNEAQ. Between the trimmed V and J ends, which lost 2 bases and 6 bases, there was a span of 8 bases. The CDR3 runs 14 residues. CDR3 DNA sequence: TGTGCCAGCAGCTTAACAGGAACTAATTCACCCCTCCACTTT. Its protein product is CASSLTGTNSPLHF.

The genes are TRBV19 and TRBJ2-2; no definite D call. There are 12 residues in the CDR3. V lost 3 bases and J lost 6, with 5 bases in between. CDR1 and CDR2 from the germline V gene are LNHDA and SQIVND (reference sequence). CDR3 amino acids: CASSISAGELFF. The CDR3, as DNA: TGTGCCAGTAGTATTTCGGCCGGGGAGCTGTTTTTT.

This chain uses TRBV18 with TRBJ1-1; the D gene is possibly TRBD1 (6 bases). Trimming stripped 7 bases from V and 7 bases from J, with 16 bases between. This CDR3 comprises 13 residues. The V gene's germline CDR1 is KGHSH and CDR2 LQKENI. The chain's CDR3 is CASLTGGQGEAFF. DNA of the CDR3: TGTGCCAGCTTAACCGGGGGGCAGGGTGAAGCTTTCTTT.

The V and J genes are TRBV28 and TRBJ2-1, with 14 bases lining up with TRBD2. The V gene's germline CDR1 is MDHEN and CDR2 SYDVKM. J was trimmed by 0 bases and V by 0 bases; bases with no gene match: 7. The CDR3 has 20 amino acids. The CDR3 region has the DNA TGTGCCAGCAGTTTATGGCCGGGACTAGCGGGGGCGAGCTCCTACAATGAGCAGTTCTTC. Encoded protein: CASSLWPGLAGASSYNEQFF.

The V and J genes are TRBV4-3 and TRBJ2-1, with D possibly TRBD2 on 6 matching bases. The CDR3 sequence is 16 residues long. Trimming removed 6 bases at V and 0 bases at J, with 15 bases between. In germline, CDR1 is LGHNA, CDR2 YSLEER. CDR3 loop: CASRLQYGSSYNEQFF. The DNA of the CDR3 is TGCGCCAGCAGACTACAGTACGGGAGCTCCTACAATGAGCAGTTCTTC.

This clone was seen once. For the CDR3, the DNA is TGTGCCAGCAGTTGGGCGGGCCGCTACGAGCAGTACTTC. Translated, it gives CASSWAGRYEQYF. The chain links TRBV6-5 to TRBJ2-7, with TRBD2 as a possible D gene (5 bases). V dropped 4 bases and J dropped 3 bases, with 10 bases sitting between them. The CDR3 runs to 13 residues. Germline V CDR1 and CDR2: MNHEY, SVGAGI.

CDR3 sequence reads: CASMDRESYGYTF. Here the CDR3 DNA reads TGTGCCAGCATGGACAGGGAGAGCTATGGCTACACCTTC. V and J are TRBV2 and TRBJ1-2, with 8 nucleotides matching TRBD1. Germline V gene sequence: CDR1 SNHLY, CDR2 FYNNEI. The CDR3 is 13 amino acids. Trimming took 7 bases from V and 4 from J; bases not matched to a gene: 5.

The chain recombines TRBV5-1 with TRBJ1-2; 7 bases line up with TRBD1. V gave up 4 bases and J gave up 4 bases; unmatched junction bases: 10. CDR1 is SGHRS, CDR2 YFSETQ, per germline. The CDR3 contains 15 residues. The CDR3 DNA sequence: TGCGCCAGCAGCCGAGGGACAGCAACCAGCTATGGCTACACCTTC. Translated, it gives CASSRGTATSYGYTF.

This clone was counted between two and nine times. This rearrangement joins TRBV19 to TRBJ1-6; D might be TRBD1 (6 bases). V lost 10 bases and J lost 0, with 16 bases in between. This CDR3 region has 16 residues. Germline V gene sequence: CDR1 LNHDA, CDR2 SQIVND (reference sequence). The CDR3 reads CAKEAEQGSYNSPLHF. As DNA, the CDR3 is TGTGCCAAGGAGGCAGAACAGGGCTCCTATAATTCACCCCTCCACTTT.